This note documents a single T cell receptor (beta chain) sequence. V shed 3 bases and J shed 7 bases, with 9 bases lying between them. The CDR3 runs to 13 residues. This specimen belongs to a study of blood T cell repertoires in COVID-19. Study-level information: Some COVID-19 samples were acute and others convalescent; all came from the United States, Italy and Spain. PBMCs, B-cell-depleted T cells, or T cells provided the cDNA or gDNA that made up the material.

Per the original data handling: From reference gene primer amplification, estimates of nucleated cell counts were derived. Clones were read by immunoSEQ multiplex PCR, and TCRdb kept only the in-frame ones, dropping some. That table gives V, J and clone size, and the DNA gave D and trimming. Seen here are about 110,000 clones, about 85% observed once, and the top ten hold about 13%. The receptor's source is a human donor in a cohort sampled during active COVID-19. Material for sequencing was peripheral blood. The chain recombines TRBV12-3 or TRBV12-4 with TRBJ2-2; TRBD2 might be the D (6 bases). The CDR3 DNA follows: TGTGCCAGCAGTTTGGCGGGGAACGGGGAGCTGTTTTTT. Translating gives CASSLAGNGELFF.